The rows below give T cell receptor beta chains drawn from one sample of a study of CD8+ T cells in alopecia areata. The protocol was immunoSEQ multiplex PCR, while the TCRdb copy is restricted to in-frame clones and leaves out a portion. The table has about 180,000 clones, less than 70% seen once. The sequencing used CD8+ T cells sorted from blood, collected at week 24, from a patient treated with tofacitinib. The origin of the receptors is a human donor with alopecia areata. CDR3s include the opening cysteine and the closing phenylalanine or tryptophan. Fields, in order: D gene, V gene, clone size, J gene, CDR3 protein, CDR3 DNA. The D gene is left open where the match is weak. For some rows the clone size is stated as once, few or many, or as a class when expanded; others skip it.

-	TRBV7-9	-	TRBJ1-1	CASSANRDEAFF	TGTGCCAGCAGCGCCAACAGGGACGAAGCTTTCTTT
TRBD2	TRBV6-5	-	TRBJ2-1	CATRAGGSSYNEQFF	TGTGCCACCCGGGCGGGGGGGAGCTCCTACAATGAGCAGTTCTTC
-	TRBV5-4	-	TRBJ2-7	CASSLLGQTYEQYF	TGTGCCAGCAGCCTTTTAGGCCAAACCTACGAGCAGTACTTC
TRBD1	TRBV27	-	TRBJ2-1	CASSLSRGHNEQFF	TGTGCCAGCAGTTTAAGCAGGGGGCACAATGAGCAGTTCTTC
-	TRBV6-5	once	TRBJ1-4	CASSYSPGLGEKLFF	TGTGCCAGCAGTTACTCTCCGGGGCTGGGGGAAAAACTGTTTTTT
-	TRBV7-8	many	TRBJ2-7	CASSPGTVSYEQYF	TGTGCCAGCAGCCCAGGGACGGTCTCCTACGAGCAGTACTTC
-	TRBV7-8	-	TRBJ2-5	CASSLRELYQTQYF	TGTGCCAGCAGCCTACGGGAATTATACCAAACCCAGTACTTC
TRBD2	TRBV11-2	-	TRBJ2-3	CASSRASGDTDTQYF	TGTGCCAGCAGCCGGGCTAGCGGGGACACAGATACGCAGTATTTT
-	TRBV27	-	TRBJ1-5	CASSLGGSNQPQHF	TGTGCCAGCAGTTTGGGGGGCAGCAATCAGCCCCAGCATTTT
-	TRBV10-3	few	TRBJ1-2	CAISAGDGYTF	TGTGCCATCAGTGCAGGGGACGGCTACACCTTC
-	TRBV6-5	-	TRBJ2-3	CASEDLRGVQYF	TGTGCCAGCGAGGACCTCCGTGGGGTGCAGTATTTT
-	TRBV5-6	-	TRBJ2-3	CASSTGSSTDTQYF	TGTGCCAGCAGTACAGGTTCCAGCACAGATACGCAGTATTTT
TRBD1	TRBV27	-	TRBJ1-1	CASSDRQGEDAEAFF	TGTGCCAGCAGCGATAGACAGGGGGAGGACGCTGAAGCTTTCTTT
-	TRBV28	-	TRBJ2-1	CASKGGGNEQFF	TGTGCCAGCAAGGGAGGGGGTAATGAGCAGTTCTTC
-	TRBV7-3	-	TRBJ2-2	CASSNTGELFF	TGTGCCAGCAGCAACACCGGGGAGCTGTTTTTT
-	TRBV14	-	TRBJ2-5	CASSQAIGFGETQYF	TGTGCCAGCAGCCAAGCTATCGGTTTTGGAGAGACCCAGTACTTC
-	TRBV6-5	-	TRBJ2-5	CASTGGRERMKTQYF	TGTGCCAGCACCGGGGGTAGAGAGCGGATGAAGACCCAGTACTTC
TRBD2	TRBV2	-	TRBJ2-3	CASSGTSGGSDTQYF	TGTGCCAGCAGTGGGACTAGCGGGGGTTCAGATACGCAGTATTTT